These 29 T cell receptor beta chains were sequenced from one sample in a study of CD8 T cells in ankylosing spondylitis. Via MiXCR, TCRdb re-called the 5' RACE reads, giving one row per CDR3 protein. The sample has about 700,000 distinct CDR3 sequences, about 20% seen once. Notes on the study in general: What seemed typical of ankylosing spondylitis blood was a TCR beta motif built from roughly 8 highly homologous variants.

Their target antigens are unknown. Sequencing was done on a sample of blood, either unsorted or a sorted T cell fraction (not recorded which). Receptors originate from a male donor with ankylosing spondylitis.

This clonotype showed up just a few times. The chain recombines TRBV5-1 with TRBJ2-3; the D call may be TRBD1 or TRBD2 (5 bases each). Trimming removed 3 bases from V and 2 bases from J, with 13 bases in between. From germline, CDR1 is SGHRS and CDR2 YFSETQ. The CDR3 is made up of 15 amino acids. CDR3 sequence (DNA): TGCGCCAGCAGCTGGGGACCCCAAGTCACAGATACGCAGTATTTT. Translation gives CASSWGPQVTDTQYF.

The gene calls are TRBV29-1 and TRBJ2-1; a weak D match, TRBD1 (8 bases). Germline V lookup: CDR1 SQVTM, CDR2 ANQGSEA. There are 17 residues in the CDR3. V lost 7 bases, J lost 9 bases, and 31 bases lay in between. In DNA form, the CDR3 reads TGCAGCGGTAACCAGGGGGCGGCGGGAGCTTTGTGGGGTGAGCAGTTCTTC. Protein product: CSGNQGAAGALWGEQFF.

This clonotype occurred many times. V usage is TRBV6-4 and J usage is TRBJ2-3; 7 bases map to TRBD2. There are 14 residues in the CDR3. V was pared by 2 bases and J by 1 base, with 0 bases of the junction left unmatched. In germline, CDR1 is MRHNA, CDR2 SNTAGT. CDR3 nucleotides: TGTGCCAGCAGTGACAGCGGGGGCACAGATACGCAGTATTTT. It specifies CASSDSGGTDTQYF.

This clonotype was seen a few times. V gene TRBV11-2 combines with J gene TRBJ2-2, with 7 bases lining up with TRBD1. Germline V gene sequence: CDR1 SGHAT, CDR2 FQNNGV. The CDR3 runs to 17 residues. The J segment lost 5 bases and the V segment lost 1 base, leaving 10 bases of the junction unmatched. CDR3 DNA: TGTGCCAGCAGCTTAGCCACAGGGGCAAAGGGGACCGGGGAGCTGTTTTTT. As protein: CASSLATGAKGTGELFF. The full variable domain, rest sourced from reference TRBV11-2 and TRBJ2-2, is EAGVAQSPRYKIIEKRQSVAFWCNPISGHATLYWYQQILGQGPKLLIQFQNNGVVDDSQLPKDRFSAERLKGVDSTLKIQPAKLEDSAVYLCASSLATGAKGTGELFFGEGSRLTVL.

The chain carries TRBV4-2 and TRBJ2-7; D uncertain. The CDR3 is 15 residues long. Looked up from germline, CDR1 is LGHNA and CDR2 is YNFKEQ. V was cut by 4 bases and J by 3 bases, with 16 bases left in between. The CDR3 bases are TGTGCCAGCAGCCTAACATGGGCGCCGAACTACGAGCAGTACTTC. Amino acids: CASSLTWAPNYEQYF.

The J gene is TRBJ2-1, the V gene TRBV4-2; 9 nucleotides line up with TRBD1. V shed 3 bases, J shed 5 bases, and the junction held 8 bases outside the gene matches. CDR3 length: 16 amino acids. CDR1 is LGHNA, CDR2 YNFKEQ, per germline. CDR3 in amino acids: CASSQLGTGRNNEQFF. The CDR3 region has the DNA TGTGCCAGCAGCCAGCTGGGGACAGGGCGGAACAATGAGCAGTTCTTC.

The genes are TRBV2 and TRBJ1-1, with 9 bases lining up with TRBD1. The CDR3 covers 17 residues. J was trimmed by 0 bases and V by 2 bases; bases with no gene match: 7. Looked up from germline, CDR1 is SNHLY and CDR2 is FYNNEI. The chain's CDR3 is CASSESGTGKMNTEAFF. CDR3 sequence (DNA): TGTGCCAGCAGTGAATCCGGGACAGGGAAAATGAACACTGAAGCTTTCTTT.

This clonotype was seen a handful of times. The V gene is TRBV12-3 or TRBV12-4, the J gene TRBJ1-1, with a possible D match to TRBD1 (6 bases). V lost 4 bases, J lost 1 base, and 10 bases lay in between. The CDR3 spans 14 residues. This chain's CDR3 is CASSSSGANTEAFF. CDR3 nucleotide sequence: TGTGCCAGCAGTTCTTCAGGGGCGAACACTGAAGCTTTCTTT.

This clonotype was seen a few times. The J gene is TRBJ2-2, the V gene TRBV7-3; 7 bases are a match to TRBD1. Germline loops: CDR1 SGHTA, CDR2 FQGTGA. This CDR3 has 14 amino acids. The V gene end was trimmed by 3 bases and the J gene end by 6 bases; junction bases not matched to a gene: 4. This CDR3 reads CASSFDRAAGELFF. The CDR3 bases are TGTGCCAGCAGCTTCGACAGGGCCGCCGGGGAGCTGTTTTTT.

The rearrangement joins TRBV25-1 to TRBJ2-7; D is perhaps TRBD2 (6 bases). The CDR3 loop spans 17 amino acids. The ends were cut back, 4 bases at V and 0 bases at J, with 19 bases in the middle. The V gene's germline CDR1 is MGHDK and CDR2 SYGVNS. This CDR3 is CASSVWVRRDGSYEQYF. The CDR3 DNA sequence: TGTGCCAGCAGTGTCTGGGTGAGGCGGGACGGCTCCTACGAGCAGTACTTC.

The chain couples TRBV2 to TRBJ2-3; TRBD2 matches at 8 bases. The CDR3 totals 14 residues. V gave up 8 bases and J gave up 0 bases; unmatched junction bases: 4. Germline V CDR1 and CDR2: SNHLY, FYNNEI. CDR3 region: CASARGGSTDTQYF. Written as DNA, the CDR3 is TGTGCCAGCGCCCGGGGGGGTAGCACAGATACGCAGTATTTT.

V and J are TRBV5-1 and TRBJ1-2, with 9 positions matching TRBD1. CDR3 size: 15 residues. Germline V gene lookup returns CDR1 SGHRS and CDR2 YFSETQ. The trim removed 0 bases at V and 4 bases at J, leaving 4 bases unmatched. For the CDR3, the DNA is TGCGCCAGCAGCTTGGAACAGGGGGCCATCTATGGCTACACCTTC. This encodes CASSLEQGAIYGYTF. The complete variable domain, with remaining parts taken from reference TRBV5-1 and TRBJ1-2, reads KAGVTQTPRYLIKTRGQQVTLSCSPISGHRSVSWYQQTPGQGLQFLFEYFSETQRNKGNFPGRFSGRQFSNSRSEMNVSTLELGDSALYLCASSLEQGAIYGYTFGSGTRLTVV.

V and J are TRBV3-1 and TRBJ1-5; TRBD1 is a possible D gene (5 bases). Trimming took 0 bases from V and 3 from J, leaving 15 bases between them. Germline V lookup: CDR1 LGHDT, CDR2 YNNKEL (reference sequence). The CDR3 spans 17 residues. The CDR3 loop is CASSQDMWQGPNQPQHF. The CDR3 nucleotides are TGTGCCAGCAGCCAAGATATGTGGCAGGGCCCCAATCAGCCCCAGCATTTT.

This clonotype was observed a handful of times. DNA of the CDR3: TGTGCCAGCAGGGAGACAGGCCGGAACACCGGGGAGCTGTTTTTT. Translating gives CASRETGRNTGELFF. The genes are TRBV2 and TRBJ2-2; possible D gene TRBD1, 6 bases. CDR1 is SNHLY, CDR2 FYNNEI, per germline. The ends were cut back, 6 bases at V and 1 base at J, with 12 bases in the middle. The CDR3 is 15 residues long.

This clonotype was counted only a few times. In DNA, the CDR3 is TGTGCCACCAGTGAGTTAGGGCACGGGGAGACCCAGTACTTC. It encodes CATSELGHGETQYF. The chain is built from TRBV24-1 and TRBJ2-5; D unclear. Per germline, CDR1 KGHDR and CDR2 SFDVKD. This CDR3 comprises 14 residues. V was pared by 4 bases and J by 5 bases, with 13 bases between.

The rearrangement uses TRBV6-5 and TRBJ1-2; no definite D call. The CDR3 has 14 amino acids. The germline V gene encodes CDR1 MNHEY and CDR2 SVGAGI. Trimming stripped 0 bases from V and 4 bases from J, with 9 bases between. CDR3 nucleotides: TGTGCCAGCAGTTACTCGGGCACCATCTATGGCTACACCTTC. Encoded protein: CASSYSGTIYGYTF.

This clonotype was observed at least ten times. The chain joins TRBV30 to TRBJ2-4; D gene uncertain. V lost 2 bases and J lost 6, with 11 bases in between. Germline lookup yields CDR1 GTSNPN and CDR2 SVGIG (reference sequence). This CDR3 contains 13 residues. This CDR3 is CAWSSDRGNIQYF. CDR3 nucleotide sequence: TGTGCCTGGAGTAGCGATAGAGGAAACATTCAGTACTTC.

This clonotype was found many times. This chain joins TRBV3-1 and TRBJ1-3; D remains unclear. The CDR3 runs 15 residues. Germline-derived CDR1 and CDR2 are LGHDT and YNNKEL (reference sequence). V lost 5 bases to trimming and J lost 0 bases, with 11 bases between them. The DNA for the CDR3 is TGTGCCAGCAGCGTCGGACGGACCTCTGGAAACACCATATATTTT. Protein product: CASSVGRTSGNTIYF.

This clonotype has ten or more counts. The chain carries TRBV12-3 or TRBV12-4 and TRBJ1-1; D is unclear. This CDR3 is 15 amino acids long. V was trimmed by 5 bases and J by 0 bases, leaving 13 bases between them. Written as DNA, the CDR3 is TGTGCCAGCAGTCCGAGACCGACTATGAACACTGAAGCTTTCTTT. Residues: CASSPRPTMNTEAFF.

V gene TRBV20-1 combines with J gene TRBJ1-2, with D perhaps matching TRBD1 (6 bases). In germline, CDR1 is DFQATT, CDR2 SNEGSKA (reference sequence). V was shortened by 7 bases and J by 4 bases, with 16 bases between the two germline ends. The CDR3 has 13 amino acids. CDR3 nucleotides: TGCAGTGGGCTCCCAGGGGAGGGCTATGGCTACACCTTC. Encoded protein: CSGLPGEGYGYTF.

CDR3 sequence: CASSPWGTGGTDTQYF. The CDR3 DNA reads TGTGCCAGCAGCCCGTGGGGGACAGGGGGCACAGATACGCAGTATTTT. This rearrangement joins TRBV12-3 or TRBV12-4 to TRBJ2-3, with TRBD1 matching over 10 bases. The V gene end was trimmed by 6 bases and the J gene end by 1 base; junction bases not matched to a gene: 7. This CDR3 contains 16 residues.

This clonotype was picked up a small number of times. V usage is TRBV5-1 and J usage is TRBJ1-1; D uncertain. V was clipped by 4 bases and J by 3 bases, with 10 bases between them. Germline CDR1 and CDR2: SGHRS and YFSETQ. The CDR3 loop spans 13 amino acids. The CDR3 is CASSQSSYTEAFF. The CDR3 DNA reads TGCGCCAGCAGCCAGAGCAGTTACACTGAAGCTTTCTTT.

The chain has TRBV7-9 and TRBJ2-1; 7 positions agree with TRBD2. Germline loops: CDR1 SEHNR, CDR2 FQNEAQ (reference sequence). The junction had 6 bases not matched to a gene; V was cut back by 5 bases and J by 5 bases. This CDR3 comprises 14 residues. The CDR3 protein is CASSLGTKHNEQFF. In DNA, the CDR3 is TGTGCCAGCAGCCTAGGGACTAAACACAATGAGCAGTTCTTC.

A remark on this clonotype: A clone one base away is much larger, so this may be a read error. The chain employs TRBV11-2 and TRBJ2-1; 10 nucleotides agree with TRBD2. The CDR3 contains 15 residues. Trimming removed 3 bases from V and 3 bases from J; junction bases left unmatched: 2. Looked up from germline, CDR1 is SGHAT and CDR2 is FQNNGV. CDR3 DNA: TGTGCCAGCAGCTTTGGGACTAGCGACTACAATGAGCAGTTCTTC. Protein: CASSFGTSDYNEQFF.

This clonotype was seen only a few times. The chain employs TRBV6-2 or TRBV6-3 and TRBJ2-1; D ambiguous. V was shortened by 2 bases and J by 9 bases, with 14 bases between the two germline ends. Germline CDR1 MNHEY, CDR2 SVGEGT. This CDR3 region has 14 residues. CDR3 sequence reads: CASSYASTGGEQFF. CDR3 coding DNA: TGTGCCAGCAGTTACGCCTCCACCGGTGGTGAGCAGTTCTTC.

There are a few counts of this clonotype. This chain connects TRBV27 to TRBJ2-1, with D unclear. CDR1 and CDR2 from the germline V gene are MNHEY and SMNVEV (reference sequence). V was cut by 5 bases and J by 8 bases, with 16 bases left in between. The CDR3 sequence is 14 residues long. The CDR3: CASSPRFPSDEQFF. CDR3 nucleotide sequence: TGTGCCAGCAGTCCACGATTCCCTTCCGATGAGCAGTTCTTC.

The chain has TRBV5-1 and TRBJ2-7; D may be TRBD2 (6 bases). Germline CDR1 SGHRS, CDR2 YFSETQ. V lost 4 bases and J 1 base, leaving 18 bases between the germline ends. This CDR3 spans 16 amino acids. The CDR3 loop is CASSLGLGLYSYEQYF. CDR3 nucleotides: TGCGCCAGCAGCCTGGGACTTGGCCTTTATTCCTACGAGCAGTACTTC. Based on the CDR3 plus reference TRBV5-1 and TRBJ2-7, the full variable domain is KAGVTQTPRYLIKTRGQQVTLSCSPISGHRSVSWYQQTPGQGLQFLFEYFSETQRNKGNFPGRFSGRQFSNSRSEMNVSTLELGDSALYLCASSLGLGLYSYEQYFGPGTRLTVT.

The chain has TRBV4-2 and TRBJ2-7, with D perhaps TRBD1 (6 bases). The V end lost 4 bases, the J end lost 7 bases, and 20 bases lay between the germline ends. The CDR3 contains 15 residues. Germline V gives CDR1 LGHNA, CDR2 YNFKEQ. The CDR3 nucleotides are TGTGCCAGCAGCCCCGACACCGGGGCCCAGGGGGAGCAGTACTTC. Its protein is CASSPDTGAQGEQYF.

The chain combines TRBV5-1 with TRBJ1-4; D might be TRBD1 (6 bases). Deletions cut 3 bases from V and 7 bases from J, with 10 bases between. From germline, CDR1 is SGHRS and CDR2 YFSETQ. The CDR3 runs to 13 residues. DNA for the CDR3: TGCGCCAGCAGCTCGACAGGTTTTGAAAAACTGTTTTTT. Its translation is CASSSTGFEKLFF.